Below, one TCR beta chain is given with its context. Antigen: not known. The data were obtained in a study of T cell responses to AZD1222 COVID-19 vaccine. Overall study results and limits: Within unmutated variant regions lay the reported targets of nearly half of spike-specific TCRs.

Germline assignment: CDR1 LGHDT and CDR2 YNNKEL (reference sequence). V was trimmed by 0 bases and J by 2 bases, leaving 11 bases between them. The CDR3 has 16 amino acids. Libraries were prepared by immunoSEQ multiplex PCR; TCRdb keeps only in-frame clonotypes and omits some of them. The table lists around 220,000 clones, about 95% of them singletons. Here the sequenced sample was peripheral blood, taken 28 days after the second dose of the MenACWY control vaccine. The origin of this receptor is an adult who received the MenACWY meningococcal vaccine as a control. The V and J genes are TRBV3-1 (or the pseudogene TRBV3-2) and TRBJ2-1; a possible D gene is TRBD2 (6 bases). This CDR3 reads CASSQESGVAYNEQFF. DNA for the CDR3: TGTGCCAGCAGCCAAGAGTCGGGAGTAGCCTACAATGAGCAGTTCTTC.